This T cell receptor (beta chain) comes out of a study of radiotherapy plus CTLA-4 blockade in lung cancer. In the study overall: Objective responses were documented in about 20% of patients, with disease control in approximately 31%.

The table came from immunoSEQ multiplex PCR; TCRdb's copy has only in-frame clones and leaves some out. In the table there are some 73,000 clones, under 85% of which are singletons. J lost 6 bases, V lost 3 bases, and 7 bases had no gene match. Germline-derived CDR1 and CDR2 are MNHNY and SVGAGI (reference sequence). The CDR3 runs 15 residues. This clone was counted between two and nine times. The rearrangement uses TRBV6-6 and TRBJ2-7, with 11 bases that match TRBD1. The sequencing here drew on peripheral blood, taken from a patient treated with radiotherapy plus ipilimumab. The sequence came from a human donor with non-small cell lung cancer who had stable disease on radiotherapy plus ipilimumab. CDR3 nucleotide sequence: TGTGCCAGCAGTTATACGGGACAGGGGGAGGCCGAGCAGTACTTC. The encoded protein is CASSYTGQGEAEQYF.